This TCR beta chain is drawn from a study of cytomegalovirus exposure and HLA in healthy donors. As concerns this clone: Its cognate antigen is unknown.

This table comes from immunoSEQ multiplex PCR, and its TCRdb copy is limited to in-frame clones, with some not included. The data hold about 140,000 clones, with around 93% observed a single time. V shed 7 bases and J shed 3 bases, with 19 bases lying between them. CDR1 MDHEN and CDR2 SYDVKM come from the germline V gene. The CDR3 has 16 amino acids. The study's findings and limits: A list of approximately 160 TCR beta chains associated with cytomegalovirus was given.

This chain joins TRBV28 and TRBJ2-1; D perhaps matches TRBD2 (6 bases). Sequencing was performed on PBMCs. This TCR was recovered from a young man in good health and CMV-seropositive. The CDR3 spells CASTGPGGSFYNEQFF. The CDR3 bases are TGTGCCAGCACCGGACCTGGGGGGAGCTTCTACAATGAGCAGTTCTTC. The full variable domain, rest sourced from reference TRBV28 and TRBJ2-1, is DVKVTQSSRYLVKRTGEKVFLECVQDMDHENMFWYRQDPGLGLRLIYFSYDVKMKEKGDIPEGYSVSREKKERFSLILESASTNQTSMYLCASTGPGGSFYNEQFFGPGTRLTVL.